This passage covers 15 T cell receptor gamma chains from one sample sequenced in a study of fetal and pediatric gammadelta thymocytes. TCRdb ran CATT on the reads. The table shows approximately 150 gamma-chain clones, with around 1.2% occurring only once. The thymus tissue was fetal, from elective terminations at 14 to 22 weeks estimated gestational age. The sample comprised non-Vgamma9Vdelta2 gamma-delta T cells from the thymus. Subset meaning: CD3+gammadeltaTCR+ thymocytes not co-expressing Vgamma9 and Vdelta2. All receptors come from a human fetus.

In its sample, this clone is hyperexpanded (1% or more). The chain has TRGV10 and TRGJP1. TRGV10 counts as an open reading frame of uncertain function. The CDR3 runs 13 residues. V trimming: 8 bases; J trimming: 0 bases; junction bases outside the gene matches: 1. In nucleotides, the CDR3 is TGTGCTGCGTGGGATACCACTGGTTGGTTCAAGATATTT. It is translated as CAAWDTTGWFKIF.

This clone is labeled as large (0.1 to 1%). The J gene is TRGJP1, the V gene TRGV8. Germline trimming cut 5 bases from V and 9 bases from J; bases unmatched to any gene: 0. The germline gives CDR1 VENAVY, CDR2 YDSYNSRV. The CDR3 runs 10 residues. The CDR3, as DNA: TGTGCCACCTGGGGTTGGTTCAAGATATTT. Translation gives CATWGWFKIF.

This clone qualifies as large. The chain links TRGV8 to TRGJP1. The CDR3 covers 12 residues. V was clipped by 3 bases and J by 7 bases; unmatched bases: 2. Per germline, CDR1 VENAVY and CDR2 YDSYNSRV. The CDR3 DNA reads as TGTGCCACCTGGGATTTTGGTTGGTTCAAGATATTT. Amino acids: CATWDFGWFKIF.

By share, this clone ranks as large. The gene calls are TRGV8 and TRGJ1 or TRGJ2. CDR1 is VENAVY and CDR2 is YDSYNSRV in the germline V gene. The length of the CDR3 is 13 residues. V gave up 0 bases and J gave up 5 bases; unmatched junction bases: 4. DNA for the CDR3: TGTGCCACCTGGGATAGGCCCGATTATAAGAAACTCTTT. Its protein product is CATWDRPDYKKLF.

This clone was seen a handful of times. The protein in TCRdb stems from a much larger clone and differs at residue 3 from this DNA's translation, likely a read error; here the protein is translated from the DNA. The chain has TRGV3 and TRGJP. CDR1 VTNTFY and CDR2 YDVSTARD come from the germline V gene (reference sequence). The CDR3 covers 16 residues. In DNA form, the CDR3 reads TGTGCCTCCTGGGACAGGCAAGAGTTGGGCAAAAAAATCAAGGTATTT. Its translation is CASWDRQELGKKIKVF.

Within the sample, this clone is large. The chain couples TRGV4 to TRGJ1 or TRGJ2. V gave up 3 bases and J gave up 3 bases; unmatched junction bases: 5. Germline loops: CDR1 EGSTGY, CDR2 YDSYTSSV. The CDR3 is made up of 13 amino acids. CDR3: CATWDRPYYKKLF. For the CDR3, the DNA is TGTGCCACCTGGGATCGTCCTTATTATAAGAAACTCTTT.

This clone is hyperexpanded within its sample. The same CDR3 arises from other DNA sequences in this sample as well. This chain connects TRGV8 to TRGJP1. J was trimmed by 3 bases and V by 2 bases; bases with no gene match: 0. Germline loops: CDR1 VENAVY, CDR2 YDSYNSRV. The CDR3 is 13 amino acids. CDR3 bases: TGTGCCACCTGGGATACCACTGGTTGGTTCAAGATATTT. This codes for CATWDTTGWFKIF.

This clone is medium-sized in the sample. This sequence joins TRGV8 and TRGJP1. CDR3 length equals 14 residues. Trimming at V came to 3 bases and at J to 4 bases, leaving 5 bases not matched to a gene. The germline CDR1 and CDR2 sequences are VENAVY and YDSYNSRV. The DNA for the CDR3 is TGTGCCACCTGGGATCGGGGCACTGGTTGGTTCAAGATATTT. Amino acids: CATWDRGTGWFKIF.

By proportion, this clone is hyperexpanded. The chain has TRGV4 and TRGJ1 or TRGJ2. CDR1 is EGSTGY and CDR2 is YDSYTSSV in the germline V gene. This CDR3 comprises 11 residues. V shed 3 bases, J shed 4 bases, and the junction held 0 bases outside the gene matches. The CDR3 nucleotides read TGTGCCACCTGGGATTATTATAAGAAACTCTTT. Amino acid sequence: CATWDYYKKLF.

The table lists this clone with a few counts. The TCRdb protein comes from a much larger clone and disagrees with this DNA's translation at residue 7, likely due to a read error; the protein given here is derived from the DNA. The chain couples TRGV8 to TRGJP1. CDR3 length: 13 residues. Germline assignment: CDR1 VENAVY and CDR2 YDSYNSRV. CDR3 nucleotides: TGTGCCACCTGGGATACCATTGGTTGGTTCAAGATATTT. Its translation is CATWDTIGWFKIF.

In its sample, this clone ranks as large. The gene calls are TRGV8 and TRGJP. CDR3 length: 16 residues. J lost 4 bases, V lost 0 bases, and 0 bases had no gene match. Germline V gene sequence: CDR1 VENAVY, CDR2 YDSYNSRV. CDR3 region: CATWDRQELGKKIKVF. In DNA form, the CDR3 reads TGTGCCACCTGGGATAGGCAAGAGTTGGGCAAAAAAATCAAGGTATTT.

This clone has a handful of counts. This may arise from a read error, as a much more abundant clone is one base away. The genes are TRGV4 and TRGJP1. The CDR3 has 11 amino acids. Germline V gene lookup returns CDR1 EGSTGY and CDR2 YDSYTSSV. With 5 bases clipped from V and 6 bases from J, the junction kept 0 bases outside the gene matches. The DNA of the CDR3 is TGTGCCACCTGGGCTGGTTGGTTCAAGATATTT. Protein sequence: CATWAGWFKIF.

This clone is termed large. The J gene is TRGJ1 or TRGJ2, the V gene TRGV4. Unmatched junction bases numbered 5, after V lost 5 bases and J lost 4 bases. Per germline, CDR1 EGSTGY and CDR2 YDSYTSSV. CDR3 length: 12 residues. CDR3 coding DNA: TGTGCCACCTGGGCCTTATATTATAAGAAACTCTTT. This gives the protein CATWALYYKKLF.

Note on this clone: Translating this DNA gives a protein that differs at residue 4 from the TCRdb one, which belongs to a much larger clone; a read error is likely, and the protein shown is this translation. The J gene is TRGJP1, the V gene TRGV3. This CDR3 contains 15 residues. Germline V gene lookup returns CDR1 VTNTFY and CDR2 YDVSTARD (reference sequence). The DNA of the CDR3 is TGTGCCACCCGGGACAGGCCTACCACTGGTTGGTTCAAGATATTT. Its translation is CATRDRPTTGWFKIF.

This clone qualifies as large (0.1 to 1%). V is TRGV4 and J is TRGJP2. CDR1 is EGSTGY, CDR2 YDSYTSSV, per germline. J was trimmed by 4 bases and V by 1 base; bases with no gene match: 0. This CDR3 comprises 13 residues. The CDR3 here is CATWDGSDWIKTF. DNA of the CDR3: TGTGCCACCTGGGATGGTAGTGATTGGATCAAGACGTTT.